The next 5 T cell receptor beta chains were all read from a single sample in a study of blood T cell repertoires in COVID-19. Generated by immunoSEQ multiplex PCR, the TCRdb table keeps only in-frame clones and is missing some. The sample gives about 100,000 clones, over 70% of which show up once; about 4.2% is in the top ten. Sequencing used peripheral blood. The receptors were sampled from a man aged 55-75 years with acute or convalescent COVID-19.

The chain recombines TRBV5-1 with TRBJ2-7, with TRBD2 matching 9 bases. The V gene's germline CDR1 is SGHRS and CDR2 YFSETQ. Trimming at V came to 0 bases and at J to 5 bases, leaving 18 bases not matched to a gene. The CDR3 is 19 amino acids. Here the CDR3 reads CASSLGSSGTNRVGNEQYF. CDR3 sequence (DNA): TGCGCCAGCAGCTTGGGTTCTAGCGGGACCAACCGGGTAGGGAACGAGCAGTACTTC.

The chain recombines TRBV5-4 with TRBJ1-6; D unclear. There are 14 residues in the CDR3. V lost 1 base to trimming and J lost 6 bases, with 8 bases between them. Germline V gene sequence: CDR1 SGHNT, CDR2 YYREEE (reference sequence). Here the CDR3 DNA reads TGTGCCAGCAGCTTGAGTGGCAGTAATTCACCCCTCCACTTT. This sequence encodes CASSLSGSNSPLHF. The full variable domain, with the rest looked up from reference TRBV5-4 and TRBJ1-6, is ETGVTQSPTHLIKTRGQQVTLRCSSQSGHNTVSWYQQALGQGPQFIFQYYREEENGRGNFPPRFSGLQFPNYSSELNVNALELDDSALYLCASSLSGSNSPLHFGNGTRLTVT.

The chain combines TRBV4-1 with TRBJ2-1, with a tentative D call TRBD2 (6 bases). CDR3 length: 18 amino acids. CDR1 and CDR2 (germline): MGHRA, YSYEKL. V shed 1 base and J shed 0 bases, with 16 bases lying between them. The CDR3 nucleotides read TGCGCCAGCAGCCAAGGGGCCTCCGGGACTGGCTCCTACAATGAGCAGTTCTTC. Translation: CASSQGASGTGSYNEQFF.

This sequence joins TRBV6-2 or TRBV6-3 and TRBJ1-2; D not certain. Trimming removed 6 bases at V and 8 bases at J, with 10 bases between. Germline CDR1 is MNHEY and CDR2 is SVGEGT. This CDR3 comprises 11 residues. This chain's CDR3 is CASSLGSGYTF. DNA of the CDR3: TGTGCCAGCAGCCTTGGCTCGGGCTACACCTTC.

The CDR3 loop is CSAGQGYEAFF. The CDR3 nucleotides read TGCAGTGCTGGACAGGGTTATGAAGCTTTCTTT. This chain connects TRBV20-1 to TRBJ1-1, with TRBD1 matching 8 bases. The CDR3 length is 11 residues. Trimming took 5 bases from V and 7 from J; bases not matched to a gene: 3. CDR1 is DFQATT and CDR2 is SNEGSKA in the germline V gene (reference sequence).